This T cell receptor beta chain appears in the sequencing data of a study of blood T cell repertoires in COVID-19. Study at large: Samples representing acute and convalescent COVID-19 were sourced from the United States, Italy and Spain.

Profiled with immunoSEQ multiplex PCR; TCRdb holds only in-frame clones, not every one. There are roughly 180,000 clones in the sample; approximately 80% occur only once, and around 15% lies in the top ten. Everyone who took part was roughly 18 to 89 years old, and they came from about two dozen US areas. Clinical history as reported by participants underpinned cohort assignment. Exposed volunteers were people who met a COVID-19 case within 2 weeks before study entry. Germline V gene lookup returns CDR1 GTSNPN and CDR2 SVGIG (reference sequence). After removal of 4 bases from V and 0 bases from J, the junction contained 8 bases not matched to a gene. The CDR3 length is 15 residues.

Sequenced input: PBMCs or T cells enriched from blood (not recorded which). This sequence was found in a man between 60 and 75 years old who had been exposed to COVID-19. The rearrangement links TRBV30 to TRBJ2-7; TRBD1 aligns across 8 bases. CDR3 sequence reads: CAWNPDRGSSYEQYF. Written as DNA, the CDR3 is TGTGCCTGGAACCCCGACAGGGGCAGCTCCTACGAGCAGTACTTC.